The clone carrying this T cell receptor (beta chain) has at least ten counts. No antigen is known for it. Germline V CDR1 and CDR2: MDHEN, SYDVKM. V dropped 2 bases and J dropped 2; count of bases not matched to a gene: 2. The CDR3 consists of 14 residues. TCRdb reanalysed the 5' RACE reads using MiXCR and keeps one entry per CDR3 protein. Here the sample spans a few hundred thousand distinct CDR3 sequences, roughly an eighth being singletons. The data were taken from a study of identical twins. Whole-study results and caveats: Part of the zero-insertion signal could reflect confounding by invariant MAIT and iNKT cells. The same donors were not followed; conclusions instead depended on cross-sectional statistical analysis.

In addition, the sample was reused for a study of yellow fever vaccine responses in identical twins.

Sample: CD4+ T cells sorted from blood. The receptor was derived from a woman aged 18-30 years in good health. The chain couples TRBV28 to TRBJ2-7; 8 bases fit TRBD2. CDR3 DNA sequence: TGTGCCAGCAGTTTAGCGGGAGGAACCTACGAGCAGTACTTC. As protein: CASSLAGGTYEQYF.